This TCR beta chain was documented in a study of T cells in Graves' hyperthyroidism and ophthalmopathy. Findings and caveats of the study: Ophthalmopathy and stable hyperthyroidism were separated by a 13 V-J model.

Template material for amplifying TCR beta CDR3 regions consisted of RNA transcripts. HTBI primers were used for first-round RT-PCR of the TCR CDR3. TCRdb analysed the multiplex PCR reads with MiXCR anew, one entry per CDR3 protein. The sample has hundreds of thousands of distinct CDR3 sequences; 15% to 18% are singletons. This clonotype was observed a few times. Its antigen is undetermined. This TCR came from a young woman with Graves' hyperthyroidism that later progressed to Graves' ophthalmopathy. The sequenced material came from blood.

The CDR3 nucleotides are TGTGCCAGCAGTCGGGACAGGGTCCAAGAGACCCAGTACTTC. Protein product: CASSRDRVQETQYF. The rearrangement joins TRBV2 to TRBJ2-5; 9 nucleotides line up with TRBD1. The CDR3 loop spans 14 amino acids. V gave up 5 bases and J gave up 1 base; unmatched junction bases: 2. Germline V lookup: CDR1 SNHLY, CDR2 FYNNEI. Drawing the rest from reference TRBV2 and TRBJ2-5, the complete variable domain is EPEVTQTPSHQVTQMGQEVILRCVPISNHLYFYWYRQILGQKVEFLVSFYNNEISEKSEIFDDQFSVERPDGSNFTLKIRSTKLEDSAMYFCASSRDRVQETQYFGPGTRLLVL.